This T cell receptor beta chain appears in the sequencing data of a study of metastatic and nonmetastatic thyroid tumors. Study-level background: Across blood and tumor or nodule tissue, repertoires from malignant and benign thyroid patients were compared with one another. The study, taken as a whole, reports: Reported TCR beta diversity, measured in blood and tumor, was significantly higher for malignant thyroid tumors than for benign nodules.

This clone was seen at least ten times. Its antigen is unidentified. Via MiXCR, TCRdb re-called the PCR reads. The data show about 41,000 clones, over 25% seen once. CDR3 length: 14 residues. V lost 1 base and J lost 2, with 9 bases in between. Germline CDR1 and CDR2: SGHAT and FQDESV (reference sequence). All patients were treatment-naive before thyroid surgery. This TCR came from a male donor with papillary thyroid cancer or a benign thyroid nodule (not recorded which). Some clones in this sample may be carry-over from other donors' samples. The chain links TRBV11-1 to TRBJ2-7; no firm D call. Sequencing used blood. This CDR3 is CASSLEDETYEQYF. The CDR3 DNA reads TGTGCCAGCAGCTTAGAGGACGAGACCTACGAGCAGTACTTC.